A single sample is the source of the 2 T cell receptor beta chains below, sequenced in a study of cytomegalovirus exposure and HLA in healthy donors. In the PCR, 60 Vbeta and 13 Jbeta primers were used. TCRdb's table, derived via immunoSEQ multiplex PCR, lists solely in-frame clones and lacks some. The profile shows about 200,000 clones, less than 85% of them singletons. Specimen: PBMCs. The receptors here all came from a girl aged 2-10 years in good health and CMV-seronegative.

The J gene is TRBJ1-1, the V gene TRBV7-2; D remains unclear. Germline V gene lookup returns CDR1 SGHTA and CDR2 FQGNSA. The CDR3 spans 16 residues. V lost 5 bases and J lost 4, with 20 bases in between. This CDR3 is CASSPRTTTTRTEAFF. The CDR3 DNA reads TGTGCCAGCAGCCCCCGAACAACCACCACCCGCACTGAAGCTTTCTTT.

This chain connects TRBV11-2 to TRBJ1-1, with D possibly TRBD1 on 5 matching bases. Looked up from germline, CDR1 is SGHAT and CDR2 is FQNNGV. The CDR3 runs 17 residues. V gave up 1 base and J gave up 4 bases, with 19 bases separating them. In nucleotides, the CDR3 is TGTGCCAGCAGCTTAGGCCGGCGGGACCTTCCCACCACTGAAGCTTTCTTT. Residues: CASSLGRRDLPTTEAFF.